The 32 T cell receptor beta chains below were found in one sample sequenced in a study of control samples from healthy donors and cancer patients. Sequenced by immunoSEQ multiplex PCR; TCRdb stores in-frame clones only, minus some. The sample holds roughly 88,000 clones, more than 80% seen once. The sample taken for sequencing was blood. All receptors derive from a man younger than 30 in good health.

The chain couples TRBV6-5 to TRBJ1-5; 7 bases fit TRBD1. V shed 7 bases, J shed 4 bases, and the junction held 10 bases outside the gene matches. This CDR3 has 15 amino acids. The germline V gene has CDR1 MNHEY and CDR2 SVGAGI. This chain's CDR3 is CASIPLGTANQPQHF. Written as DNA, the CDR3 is TGTGCCAGCATCCCGCTTGGGACAGCTAATCAGCCCCAGCATTTT.

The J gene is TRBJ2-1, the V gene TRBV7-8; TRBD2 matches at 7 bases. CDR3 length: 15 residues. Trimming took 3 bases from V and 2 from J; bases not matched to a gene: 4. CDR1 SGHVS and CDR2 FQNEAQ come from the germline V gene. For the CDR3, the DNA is TGTGCCAGCAGCTTTCTAGCGGCAACCTACAATGAGCAGTTCTTC. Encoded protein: CASSFLAATYNEQFF.

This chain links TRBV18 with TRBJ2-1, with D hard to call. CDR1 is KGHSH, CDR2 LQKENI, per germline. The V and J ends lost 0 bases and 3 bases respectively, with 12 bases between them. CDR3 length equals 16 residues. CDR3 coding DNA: TGTGCCAGCTCACCACCATCCTCAAACGACTACAATGAGCAGTTCTTC. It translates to CASSPPSSNDYNEQFF.

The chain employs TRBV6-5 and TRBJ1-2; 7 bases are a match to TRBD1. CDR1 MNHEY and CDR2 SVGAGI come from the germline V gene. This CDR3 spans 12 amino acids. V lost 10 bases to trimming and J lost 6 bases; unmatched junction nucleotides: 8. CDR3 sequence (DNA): TGTGCCACCATAGAAGGGGGCGATGGCTACACCTTC. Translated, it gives CATIEGGDGYTF.

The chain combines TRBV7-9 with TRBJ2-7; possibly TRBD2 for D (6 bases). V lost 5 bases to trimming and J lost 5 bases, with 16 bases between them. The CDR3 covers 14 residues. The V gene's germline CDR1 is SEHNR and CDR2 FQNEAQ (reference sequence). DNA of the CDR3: TGTGCCAGCAGCGCCTTGGACGGGAGAAACGAGCAGTACTTC. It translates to CASSALDGRNEQYF.

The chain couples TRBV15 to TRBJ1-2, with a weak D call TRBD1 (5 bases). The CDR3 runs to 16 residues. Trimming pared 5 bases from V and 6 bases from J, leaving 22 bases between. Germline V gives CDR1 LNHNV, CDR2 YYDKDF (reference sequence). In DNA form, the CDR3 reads TGTGCCACCAGCGGAAAGGGTTGGGGCCAAAGGCATGGCTACACCTTC. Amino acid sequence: CATSGKGWGQRHGYTF.

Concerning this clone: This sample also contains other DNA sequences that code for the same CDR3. CDR3: CASSDSNQPQHF. DNA for the CDR3: TGTGCCAGCAGTGACAGTAATCAGCCCCAGCATTTT. The genes are TRBV12-3 or TRBV12-4 and TRBJ1-5, with a weak D call TRBD1 (5 bases). The CDR3 spans 12 residues. V was cut by 5 bases and J by 4 bases, with 6 bases left in between.

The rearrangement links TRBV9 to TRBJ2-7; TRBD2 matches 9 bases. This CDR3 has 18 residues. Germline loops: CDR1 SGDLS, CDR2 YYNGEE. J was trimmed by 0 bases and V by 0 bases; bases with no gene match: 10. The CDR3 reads CASSVGLAAEFPSYEQYF. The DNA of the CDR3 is TGTGCCAGCAGCGTAGGACTAGCGGCGGAGTTCCCCTCCTACGAGCAGTACTTC.

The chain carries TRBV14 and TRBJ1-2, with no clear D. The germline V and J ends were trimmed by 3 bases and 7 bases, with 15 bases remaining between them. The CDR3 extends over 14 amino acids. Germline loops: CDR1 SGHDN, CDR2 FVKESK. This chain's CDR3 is CASSHFSMASGYTF. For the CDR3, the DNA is TGTGCCAGCAGCCACTTTTCGATGGCGAGTGGCTACACCTTC.

CDR3 bases: TGCGCCAGCAGCCTGGGACAGGGGCATGGTGAAGCTTTCTTT. Its protein product is CASSLGQGHGEAFF. The chain links TRBV5-1 to TRBJ1-1, with TRBD1 identical over 10 bases. The CDR3 extends over 14 amino acids. Germline V gene data show CDR1 as SGHRS and CDR2 as YFSETQ. The V segment lost 4 bases and the J segment 7 bases; nucleotides outside the gene matches: 7.

The CDR3 loop reads CASTRGQGGGYEQYF. In nucleotides, the CDR3 is TGTGCCAGCACTAGAGGACAGGGCGGGGGGTACGAGCAGTACTTC. The chain uses TRBV6-9 and TRBJ2-7, with D perhaps given as TRBD1 or TRBD2 (8 bases each). CDR1 MNHGY and CDR2 SVAAGI come from the germline V gene. The CDR3 totals 15 residues. V was shortened by 7 bases and J by 4 bases, with 20 bases between the two germline ends.

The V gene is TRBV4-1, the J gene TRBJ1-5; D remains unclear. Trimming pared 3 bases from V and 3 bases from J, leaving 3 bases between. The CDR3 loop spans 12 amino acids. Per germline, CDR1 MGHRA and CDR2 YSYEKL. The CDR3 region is CASSHYNQPQHF. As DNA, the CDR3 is TGCGCCAGCAGCCATTACAATCAGCCCCAGCATTTT.

CDR3 sequence: CASSPRQGANEKLFF. CDR3 in DNA: TGTGCCAGCTCTCCTCGACAGGGAGCTAATGAAAAACTGTTTTTT. The rearrangement links TRBV18 to TRBJ1-4, with 7 bases that match TRBD1. The germline CDR1 and CDR2 sequences are KGHSH and LQKENI. The V segment lost 6 bases and the J segment 3 bases; nucleotides outside the gene matches: 7. The CDR3 loop spans 15 amino acids. The complete variable domain, with remaining parts taken from reference TRBV18 and TRBJ1-4, reads NAGVMQNPRHLVRRRGQEARLRCSPMKGHSHVYWYRQLPEEGLKFMVYLQKENIIDESGMPKERFSAEFPKEGPSILRIQQVVRGDSAAYFCASSPRQGANEKLFFGSGTQLSVL.

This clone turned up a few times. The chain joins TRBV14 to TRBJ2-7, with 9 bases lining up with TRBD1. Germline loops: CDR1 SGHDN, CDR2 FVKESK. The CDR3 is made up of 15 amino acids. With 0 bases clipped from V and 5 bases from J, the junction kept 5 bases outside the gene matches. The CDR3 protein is CASSQDRGQGHEQYF. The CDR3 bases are TGTGCCAGCAGCCAAGATCGGGGACAGGGCCACGAGCAGTACTTC.

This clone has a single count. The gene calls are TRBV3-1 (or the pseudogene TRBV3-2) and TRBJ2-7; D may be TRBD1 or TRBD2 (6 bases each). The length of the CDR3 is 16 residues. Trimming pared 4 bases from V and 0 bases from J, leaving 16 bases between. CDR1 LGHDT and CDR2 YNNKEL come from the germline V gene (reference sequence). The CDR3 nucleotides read TGTGCCAGCAGCCCTTCCAGTGGGGGGCTCTCCTACGAGCAGTACTTC. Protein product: CASSPSSGGLSYEQYF.

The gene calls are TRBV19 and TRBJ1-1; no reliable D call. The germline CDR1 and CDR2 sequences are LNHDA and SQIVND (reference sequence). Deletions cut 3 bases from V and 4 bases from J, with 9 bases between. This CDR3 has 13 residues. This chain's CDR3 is CASSISGSTEAFF. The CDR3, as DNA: TGTGCCAGTAGTATCTCCGGGTCCACTGAAGCTTTCTTT.

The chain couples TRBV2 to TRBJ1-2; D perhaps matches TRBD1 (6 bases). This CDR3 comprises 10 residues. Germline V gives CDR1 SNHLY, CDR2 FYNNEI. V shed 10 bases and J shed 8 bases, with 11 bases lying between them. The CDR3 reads CAIQGPGYTF. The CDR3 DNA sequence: TGTGCCATACAGGGTCCGGGCTACACCTTC.

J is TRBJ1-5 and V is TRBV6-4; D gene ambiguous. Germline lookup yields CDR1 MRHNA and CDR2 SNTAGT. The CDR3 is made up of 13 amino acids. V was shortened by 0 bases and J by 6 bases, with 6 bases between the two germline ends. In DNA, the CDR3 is TGTGCCAGCAGTGACTCGATCGGTCAGCCCCAGCATTTT. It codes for CASSDSIGQPQHF.

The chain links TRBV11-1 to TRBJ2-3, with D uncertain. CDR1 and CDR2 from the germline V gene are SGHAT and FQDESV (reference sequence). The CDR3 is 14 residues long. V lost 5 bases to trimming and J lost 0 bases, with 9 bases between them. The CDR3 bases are TGTGCCAGCAGCGAGGATTATAGCACAGATACGCAGTATTTT. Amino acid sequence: CASSEDYSTDTQYF. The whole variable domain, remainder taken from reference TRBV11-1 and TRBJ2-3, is EAEVAQSPRYKITEKSQAVAFWCDPISGHATLYWYRQILGQGPELLVQFQDESVVDDSQLPKDRFSAERLKGVDSTLKIQPAELGDSAMYLCASSEDYSTDTQYFGPGTRLTVL.

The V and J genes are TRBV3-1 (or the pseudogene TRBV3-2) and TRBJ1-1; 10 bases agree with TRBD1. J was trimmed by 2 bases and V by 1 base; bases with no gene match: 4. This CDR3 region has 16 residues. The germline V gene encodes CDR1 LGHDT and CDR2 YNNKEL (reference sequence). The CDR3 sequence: CASSQGTGGLNTEAFF. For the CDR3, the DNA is TGTGCCAGCAGCCAAGGGACAGGGGGGCTCAACACTGAAGCTTTCTTT.

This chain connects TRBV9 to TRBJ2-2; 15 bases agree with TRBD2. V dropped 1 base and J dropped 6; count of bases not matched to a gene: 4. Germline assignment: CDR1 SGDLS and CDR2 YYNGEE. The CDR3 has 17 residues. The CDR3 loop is CASSVMGTSGRSGELFF. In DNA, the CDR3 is TGTGCCAGCAGCGTAATGGGGACTAGCGGGAGGTCCGGGGAGCTGTTTTTT.

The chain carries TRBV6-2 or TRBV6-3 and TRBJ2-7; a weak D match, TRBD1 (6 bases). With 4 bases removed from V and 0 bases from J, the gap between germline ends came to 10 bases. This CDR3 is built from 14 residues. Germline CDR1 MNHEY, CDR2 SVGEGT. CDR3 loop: CASSSTGSSYEQYF. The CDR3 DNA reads TGTGCCAGCAGTTCGACAGGCAGCTCCTACGAGCAGTACTTC.

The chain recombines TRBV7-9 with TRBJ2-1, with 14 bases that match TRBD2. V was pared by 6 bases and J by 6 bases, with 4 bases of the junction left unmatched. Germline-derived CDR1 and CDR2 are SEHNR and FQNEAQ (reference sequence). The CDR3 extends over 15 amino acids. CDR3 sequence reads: CASRSTSGGANEQFF. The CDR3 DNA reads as TGTGCCAGCAGATCGACTAGCGGGGGGGCCAATGAGCAGTTCTTC.

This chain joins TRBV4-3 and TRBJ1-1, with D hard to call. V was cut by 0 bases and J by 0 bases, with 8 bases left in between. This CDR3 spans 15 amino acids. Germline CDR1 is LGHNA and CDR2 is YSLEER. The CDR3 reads CASSQDLHLNTEAFF. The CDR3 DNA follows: TGCGCCAGCAGCCAAGATTTACATTTGAACACTGAAGCTTTCTTT.

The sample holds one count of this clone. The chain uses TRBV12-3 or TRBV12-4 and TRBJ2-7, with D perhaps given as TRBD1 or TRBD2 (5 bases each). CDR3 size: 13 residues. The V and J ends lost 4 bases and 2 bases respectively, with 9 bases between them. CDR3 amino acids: CASSWGTPYEQYF. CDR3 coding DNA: TGTGCCAGCAGTTGGGGGACCCCCTACGAGCAGTACTTC.

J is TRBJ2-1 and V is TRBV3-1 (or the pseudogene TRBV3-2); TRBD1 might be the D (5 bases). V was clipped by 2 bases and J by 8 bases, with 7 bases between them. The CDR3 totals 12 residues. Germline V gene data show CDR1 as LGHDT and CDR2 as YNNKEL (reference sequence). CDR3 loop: CASSQTRDEQFF. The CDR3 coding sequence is TGTGCCAGCAGCCAAACCAGGGATGAGCAGTTCTTC.

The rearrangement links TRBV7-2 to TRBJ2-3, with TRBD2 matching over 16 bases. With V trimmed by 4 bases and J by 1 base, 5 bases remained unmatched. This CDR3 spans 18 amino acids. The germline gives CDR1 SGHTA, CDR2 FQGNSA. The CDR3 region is CASSSGLAGGPGTDTQYF. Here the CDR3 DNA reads TGTGCCAGCAGCTCGGGACTAGCGGGGGGGCCAGGCACAGATACGCAGTATTTT.

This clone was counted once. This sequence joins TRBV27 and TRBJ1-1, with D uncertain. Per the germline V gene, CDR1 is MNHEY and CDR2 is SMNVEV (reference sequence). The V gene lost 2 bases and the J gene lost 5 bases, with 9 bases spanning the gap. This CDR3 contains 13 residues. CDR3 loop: CASSLTALTEAFF. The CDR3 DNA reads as TGTGCCAGCAGTTTAACGGCACTTACTGAAGCTTTCTTT.

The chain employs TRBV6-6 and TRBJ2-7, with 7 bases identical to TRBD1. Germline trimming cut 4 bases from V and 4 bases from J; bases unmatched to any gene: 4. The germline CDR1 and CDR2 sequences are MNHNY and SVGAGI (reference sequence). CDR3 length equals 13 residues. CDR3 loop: CASSSTGLYEQYF. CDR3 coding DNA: TGTGCCAGCAGTTCGACAGGGTTATACGAGCAGTACTTC.

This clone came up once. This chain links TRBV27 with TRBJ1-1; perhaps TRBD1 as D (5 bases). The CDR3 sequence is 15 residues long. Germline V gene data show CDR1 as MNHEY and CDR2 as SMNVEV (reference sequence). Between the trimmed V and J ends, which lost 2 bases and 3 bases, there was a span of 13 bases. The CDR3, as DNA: TGTGCCAGCAGTTTAGGGGGTTTAGGAGACACTGAAGCTTTCTTT. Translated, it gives CASSLGGLGDTEAFF.

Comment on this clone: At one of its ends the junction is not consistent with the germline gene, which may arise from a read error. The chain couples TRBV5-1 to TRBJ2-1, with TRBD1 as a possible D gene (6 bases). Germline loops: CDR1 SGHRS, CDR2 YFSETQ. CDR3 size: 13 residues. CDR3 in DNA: TGCGCCAGCAGCCCCGGACAGTACGTGTATAAGGTCTTC. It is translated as CASSPGQYVYKVF.

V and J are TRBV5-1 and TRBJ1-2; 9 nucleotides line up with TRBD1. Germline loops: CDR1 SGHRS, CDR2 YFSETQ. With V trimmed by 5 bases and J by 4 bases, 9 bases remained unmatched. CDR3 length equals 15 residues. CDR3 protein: CASRTGTGRGYGYTF. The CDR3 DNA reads TGCGCCAGCAGGACCGGGACAGGGCGTGGCTATGGCTACACCTTC.